This is a list of T cell receptor beta chains from one sample in a study of glioma-infiltrating T cells after dendritic cell vaccination. Profiling relied on immunoSEQ multiplex PCR, and the TCRdb table lists in-frame clones only, not all of them. Of tens of thousands of clones listed, about 90% are singletons. The sample here was blood, taken before dendritic cell vaccination. The receptor set was obtained from a human donor with glioblastoma. Each CDR3 is given without its conserved first and last residue.

len	v_gene	j_gene	CDR3aa
13	TRBV2	TRBJ2-7	ASSEVAAGLGEQY
13	TRBV5-4	TRBJ2-3	ASSLGGLAGDTQY
10	TRBV2	TRBJ2-2	ASHRGYGELF
12	TRBV7-7	TRBJ2-5	ASSQQGAQETQY
12	TRBV10-1	TRBJ2-5	ASSLDRDTETQY
16	TRBV27	TRBJ2-6	ASTRGTGWQSGANVLT
14	TRBV14	TRBJ2-5	ASSQGPQAGIKTQY
12	TRBV19	TRBJ1-1	ASSIGTALGGAF
12	TRBV19	TRBJ1-2	ASSQTGSNYGYT
15	TRBV11-1	TRBJ2-3	ASSLGTSGGGRDTQY
11	TRBV14	TRBJ1-5	ASSPRGSAAQH
16	TRBV5-1	TRBJ2-2	ASSFGLAGGRGTGELF
13	TRBV15	TRBJ1-5	ATSRDLAGDQPQH
12	TRBV2	TRBJ2-3	ASTLAGGLDTQY
12	TRBV11-2	TRBJ2-7	ASSLGGALYEQY
14	TRBV5-1	TRBJ2-3	ASSLAIAEFTDTQY
14	TRBV9	TRBJ2-1	ASSPGTSGSLYEQF
17	TRBV9	TRBJ2-7	ASSVGAGTSGSGAYEQY
10	TRBV6-6	TRBJ2-7	ASTLRGTEQY